This TCR beta chain was recorded in a study of cytomegalovirus exposure and HLA in healthy donors. V lost 4 bases, J lost 6 bases, and 5 bases stayed unmatched. The CDR3 sequence is 13 residues long. In germline, CDR1 is SNHLY, CDR2 FYNNEI. Findings and caveats of the study: Productive status was seen about 87% or about 30% of the time for most TCR beta V segments in an earlier analysis.

For this clone: The antigen remains undetermined.

This PCR relied on a set of 60 Vbeta primers and 13 Jbeta primers. TCRdb's copy holds only in-frame clones and misses some; the assay was immunoSEQ multiplex PCR. This repertoire shows 100,000 to 150,000 clones, roughly four fifths found once; its top ten account for around 1.8%. The sequencing sample was made of PBMCs. The chain uses TRBV2 and TRBJ2-7, with TRBD1 matching 8 bases. This receptor was obtained from a man younger than 35 in good health and CMV-seronegative. The DNA for the CDR3 is TGTGCCAGCAGTGGGACAGGGATGAGCGAGCAGTACTTC. This codes for CASSGTGMSEQYF.